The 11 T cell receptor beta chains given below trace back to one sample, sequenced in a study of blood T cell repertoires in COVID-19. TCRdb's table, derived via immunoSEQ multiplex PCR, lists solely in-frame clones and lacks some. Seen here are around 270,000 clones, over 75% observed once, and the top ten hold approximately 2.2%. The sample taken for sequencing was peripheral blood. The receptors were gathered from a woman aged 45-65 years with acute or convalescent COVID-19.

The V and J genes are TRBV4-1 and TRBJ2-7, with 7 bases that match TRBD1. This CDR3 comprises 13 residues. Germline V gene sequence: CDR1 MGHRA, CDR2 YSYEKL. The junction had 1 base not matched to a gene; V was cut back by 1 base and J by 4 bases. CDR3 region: CASSQVQGYEQYF. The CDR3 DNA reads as TGCGCCAGCAGCCAAGTACAGGGGTACGAGCAGTACTTC.

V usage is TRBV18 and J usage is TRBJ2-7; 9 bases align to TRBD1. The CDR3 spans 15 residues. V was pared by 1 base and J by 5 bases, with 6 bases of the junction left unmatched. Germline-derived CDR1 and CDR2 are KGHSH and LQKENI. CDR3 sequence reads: CASSPQRTGADEQYF. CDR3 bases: TGTGCCAGCTCACCACAGCGGACAGGGGCTGACGAGCAGTACTTC. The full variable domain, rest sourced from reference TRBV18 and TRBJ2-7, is NAGVMQNPRHLVRRRGQEARLRCSPMKGHSHVYWYRQLPEEGLKFMVYLQKENIIDESGMPKERFSAEFPKEGPSILRIQQVVRGDSAAYFCASSPQRTGADEQYFGPGTRLTVT.

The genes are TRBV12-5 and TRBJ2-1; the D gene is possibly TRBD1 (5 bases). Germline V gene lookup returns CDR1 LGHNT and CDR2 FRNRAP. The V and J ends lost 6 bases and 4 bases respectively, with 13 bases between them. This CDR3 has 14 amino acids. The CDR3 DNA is TGTGCTAGTGGCCTGGGGCGGCTATACAATGAGCAGTTCTTC. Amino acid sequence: CASGLGRLYNEQFF. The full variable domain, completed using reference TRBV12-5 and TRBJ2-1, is DARVTQTPRHKVTEMGQEVTMRCQPILGHNTVFWYRQTMMQGLELLAYFRNRAPLDDSGMPKDRFSAEMPDATLATLKIQPSEPRDSAVYFCASGLGRLYNEQFFGPGTRLTVL.

This chain's CDR3 is CASSWGQGARETQYF. The CDR3, as DNA: TGCGCCAGCAGCTGGGGACAGGGGGCGAGGGAGACCCAGTACTTC. The V and J genes are TRBV5-1 and TRBJ2-5; TRBD1 aligns across 12 bases. The germline V gene encodes CDR1 SGHRS and CDR2 YFSETQ. CDR3 length: 15 residues. With 3 bases clipped from V and 5 bases from J, the junction kept 5 bases outside the gene matches.

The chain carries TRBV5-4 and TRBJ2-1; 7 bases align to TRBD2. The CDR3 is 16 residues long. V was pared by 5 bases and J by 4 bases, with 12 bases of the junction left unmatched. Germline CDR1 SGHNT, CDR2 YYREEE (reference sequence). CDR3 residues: CASSSGASGNYNEQFF. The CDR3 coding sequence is TGTGCCAGCAGTTCCGGGGCTAGCGGTAATTACAATGAGCAGTTCTTC.

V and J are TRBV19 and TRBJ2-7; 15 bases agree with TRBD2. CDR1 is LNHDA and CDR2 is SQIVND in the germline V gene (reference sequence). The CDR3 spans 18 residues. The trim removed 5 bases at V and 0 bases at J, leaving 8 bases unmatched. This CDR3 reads CASSPRGLAGGSSYEQYF. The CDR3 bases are TGTGCCAGTAGTCCTCGGGGACTAGCGGGAGGAAGCTCCTACGAGCAGTACTTC. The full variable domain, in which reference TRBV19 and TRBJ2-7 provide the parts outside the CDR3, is DGGITQSPKYLFRKEGQNVTLSCEQNLNHDAMYWYRQDPGQGLRLIYYSQIVNDFQKGDIAEGYSVSREKKESFPLTVTSAQKNPTAFYLCASSPRGLAGGSSYEQYFGPGTRLTVT.

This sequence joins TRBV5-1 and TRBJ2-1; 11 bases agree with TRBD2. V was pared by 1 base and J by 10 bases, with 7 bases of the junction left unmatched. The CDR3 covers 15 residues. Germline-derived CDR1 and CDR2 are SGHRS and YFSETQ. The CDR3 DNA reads TGCGCCAGCAGCTTGTTTGCTAGCGGGAGGTGGGAGCAGTTCTTC. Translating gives CASSLFASGRWEQFF.

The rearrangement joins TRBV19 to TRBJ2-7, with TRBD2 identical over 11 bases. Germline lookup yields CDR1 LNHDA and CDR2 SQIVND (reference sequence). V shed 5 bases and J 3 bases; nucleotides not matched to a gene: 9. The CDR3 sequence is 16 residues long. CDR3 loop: CASSPRLAGGDYEQYF. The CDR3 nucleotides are TGTGCCAGTAGTCCCCGATTAGCGGGAGGGGACTACGAGCAGTACTTC.

CDR3 loop: CASSFVTAGEAFF. The CDR3 region has the DNA TGTGCCAGCAGTTTCGTCACAGCAGGAGAAGCTTTCTTT. The chain joins TRBV28 to TRBJ1-1; D not resolved. CDR3 size: 13 residues. Germline CDR1 and CDR2: MDHEN and SYDVKM. V lost 3 bases and J lost 8, with 13 bases in between.

The CDR3 loop is CATNPAQYQPQHF. The CDR3 DNA sequence: TGTGCCACCAATCCAGCGCAGTACCAGCCCCAGCATTTT. The gene calls are TRBV19 and TRBJ1-5; no reliable D call. The V end lost 10 bases, the J end lost 7 bases, and 17 bases lay between the germline ends. The CDR3 loop spans 13 amino acids. Germline CDR1 is LNHDA and CDR2 is SQIVND (reference sequence).

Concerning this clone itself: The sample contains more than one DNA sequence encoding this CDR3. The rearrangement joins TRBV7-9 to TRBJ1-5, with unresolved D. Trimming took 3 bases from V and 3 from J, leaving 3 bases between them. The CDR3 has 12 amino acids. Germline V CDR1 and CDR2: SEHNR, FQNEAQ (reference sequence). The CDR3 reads CASSFSNQPQHF. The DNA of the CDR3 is TGTGCCAGCAGCTTCTCCAATCAGCCCCAGCATTTT.